The 12 T cell receptor beta chains reported below all come from one sample, sequenced in a study of T cells in Graves' hyperthyroidism and ophthalmopathy. TCR beta CDR3 regions were amplified from RNA transcripts. The HTBI primer set served for first-round RT-PCR of the TCR CDR3. TCRdb re-derived calls from the multiplex PCR reads in MiXCR, one entry per CDR3 protein. Of 300,000 or so distinct CDR3 sequences listed, about 20% are singletons. Sample: blood. The receptors originated from a woman aged 45-60 years with Graves' hyperthyroidism.

This clonotype has a count of ten or more. The CDR3, as DNA: TGTGCCTGGAGAGCAGGGGTAGAGACCCAGTACTTC. It specifies CAWRAGVETQYF. This chain connects TRBV30 to TRBJ2-5; D possibly corresponds to TRBD1 (6 bases). V shed 3 bases and J shed 4 bases, with 9 bases lying between them. The germline gives CDR1 GTSNPN, CDR2 SVGIG (reference sequence). The CDR3 sequence is 12 residues long.

This clonotype was found many times. The chain is built from TRBV2 and TRBJ1-5, with D unresolved. The CDR3 totals 15 residues. Trimming pared 2 bases from V and 5 bases from J, leaving 13 bases between. CDR1 SNHLY and CDR2 FYNNEI come from the germline V gene. CDR3 DNA sequence: TGTGCCAGCAGTGAACCGCAAAAGAGGGATCAGCCCCAGCATTTT. Translated, it gives CASSEPQKRDQPQHF. Full variable domain (outside the CDR3, taken from reference TRBV2 and TRBJ1-5): EPEVTQTPSHQVTQMGQEVILRCVPISNHLYFYWYRQILGQKVEFLVSFYNNEISEKSEIFDDQFSVERPDGSNFTLKIRSTKLEDSAMYFCASSEPQKRDQPQHFGDGTRLSIL.

This clonotype was counted ten times or more. The rearrangement uses TRBV5-5 and TRBJ2-5; 9 positions match TRBD1. Unmatched junction bases numbered 5, after V lost 0 bases and J lost 5 bases. The CDR3 is made up of 15 amino acids. In germline, CDR1 is SGHKS, CDR2 YYEKEE (reference sequence). CDR3 sequence reads: CASSLEGTGTETQYF. CDR3 nucleotides: TGTGCCAGCAGCTTGGAAGGGACAGGGACGGAGACCCAGTACTTC.

This clonotype was picked up many times. The rearrangement joins TRBV3-1 to TRBJ2-7, with 7 positions matching TRBD1. The CDR3 consists of 14 residues. After removal of 2 bases from V and 0 bases from J, the junction contained 1 base not matched to a gene. Looked up from germline, CDR1 is LGHDT and CDR2 is YNNKEL (reference sequence). The CDR3 DNA reads as TGTGCCAGCAGCCAACAGGGGGACTCCTACGAGCAGTACTTC. This sequence encodes CASSQQGDSYEQYF.

This clonotype was seen a handful of times. The chain couples TRBV3-1 to TRBJ2-5; no definite D call. V was clipped by 5 bases and J by 5 bases, with 15 bases between them. The CDR3 extends over 14 amino acids. Germline V gene data show CDR1 as LGHDT and CDR2 as YNNKEL (reference sequence). The CDR3 nucleotides read TGTGCCAGCAGCGTCGACCGGGCTCCGGAGACCCAGTACTTC. This codes for CASSVDRAPETQYF.

This clonotype came up a few times. V and J are TRBV6-1 and TRBJ2-3; D is unclear. This CDR3 has 15 residues. V was trimmed by 6 bases and J by 0 bases, leaving 13 bases between them. Looked up from germline, CDR1 is MNHNS and CDR2 is SASEGT. CDR3 bases: TGTGCCAGCAGCCCCCATTCCCCTAGCACAGATACGCAGTATTTT. Translating gives CASSPHSPSTDTQYF.

This clonotype was counted many times. This chain's CDR3 is CASSDRLTGADTQYF. The CDR3 DNA reads as TGTGCCAGCAGTGATCGACTTACAGGCGCAGATACGCAGTATTTT. V is TRBV2 and J is TRBJ2-3; possible D gene TRBD1, 5 bases. V shed 3 bases and J shed 4 bases, with 14 bases lying between them. Germline V gene sequence: CDR1 SNHLY, CDR2 FYNNEI. This CDR3 is built from 15 residues.

This clonotype was recorded at least ten times. The chain couples TRBV2 to TRBJ2-7; possibly TRBD2 for D (6 bases). CDR1 is SNHLY and CDR2 is FYNNEI in the germline V gene. The CDR3 covers 14 residues. The V gene lost 5 bases and the J gene lost 3 bases, with 14 bases spanning the gap. The CDR3 reads CASSSTGTGYEQYF. In DNA, the CDR3 is TGTGCCAGCAGTTCAACCGGGACTGGCTACGAGCAGTACTTC.

This clonotype was detected only a few times. As DNA, the CDR3 is TGTGCCAGCAGTCGGGAACAGGCGACCGGACGTGGCTACACCTTC. Amino acids: CASSREQATGRGYTF. The chain couples TRBV12-3 or TRBV12-4 to TRBJ1-2; tentatively, D is TRBD1 (5 bases). V shed 5 bases and J shed 7 bases, with 20 bases lying between them. The CDR3 has 15 amino acids.

J is TRBJ1-1 and V is TRBV7-9; maybe TRBD1 (6 bases). With 7 bases removed from V and 1 base from J, the gap between germline ends came to 10 bases. Germline-derived CDR1 and CDR2 are SEHNR and FQNEAQ (reference sequence). The CDR3 contains 13 residues. The CDR3 sequence: CASTEGENTEAFF. CDR3 coding DNA: TGTGCCAGCACCGAGGGGGAGAACACTGAAGCTTTCTTT.

This clonotype was observed at least ten times. The junction differs from germline at one of its ends, possibly a read error. The V and J genes are TRBV12-3 or TRBV12-4 and TRBJ1-1; 7 bases are a match to TRBD1. The CDR3 has 14 amino acids. The CDR3 is CASTLGGLNTEAFF. The CDR3 DNA reads as TGTGCCAGCACTTTAGGGGGCCTGAACACTGAAGCTTTCTTT.

In its sample, this clonotype was seen many times. The chain carries TRBV5-1 and TRBJ2-1, with TRBD2 matching 12 bases. The length of the CDR3 is 16 residues. Germline V CDR1 and CDR2: SGHRS, YFSETQ. The V gene end was trimmed by 6 bases and the J gene end by 2 bases; junction bases not matched to a gene: 6. CDR3 nucleotides: TGCGCCAGCAAACAGTCTAGCGGGAGGGCCTACAATGAGCAGTTCTTC. Its translation: CASKQSSGRAYNEQFF.